This T cell receptor beta chain was observed in a study of cytomegalovirus exposure and HLA in healthy donors. The study, taken as a whole, reports: Trimming of TCR beta V- and J-genes showed a link, identified in a later analysis, to a missense DCLRE1C variant. The study recorded 150 to 200 TCR beta chains that were cytomegalovirus-associated.

Germline V gene data show CDR1 as SEHNR and CDR2 as FQNEAQ (reference sequence). CDR3 length equals 16 residues. With 4 bases clipped from V and 1 base from J, the junction kept 10 bases outside the gene matches. This PCR relied on a set of 60 Vbeta primers and 13 Jbeta primers. Sequenced by immunoSEQ multiplex PCR; TCRdb stores in-frame clones only, minus some. The sample gives over 100,000 clones, around 69% of which show up once; under 9% is in the top ten. This clone was detected only a few times. Antigen: not known. The sample was PBMCs. The genes are TRBV7-9 and TRBJ2-7; TRBD1 agrees at 7 bases. The TCR originated in a woman aged 40-49 years in good health and CMV-seropositive. The CDR3 DNA follows: TGTGCCAGCAGCTACGACCGGGACAGCTTATCCTACGAGCAGTACTTC. Protein sequence: CASSYDRDSLSYEQYF.